The rows below give T cell receptor beta chains drawn from one sample of a study of PD-L1 blockade in urothelial cancer. Profiled with immunoSEQ multiplex PCR; TCRdb holds only in-frame clones, not every one. The top ten hold about 3% of the sample, which has under 60,000 clones, about 86% seen once. Here the sequenced sample was PBMCs, taken around atezolizumab (anti-PD-L1) treatment. Every receptor here comes from a man aged 65 to 79 with urothelial cancer. Both conserved end residues are part of each CDR3. A D gene is named only where the DNA matches it firmly. Part of the rows lack a size; the others show once, few, many or a class for expanded clones.

J gene: TRBJ2-5; clone size: .; V gene: TRBV12-2; D gene: .; CDR3 protein: CASRLAKQNGPRERTQYF; CDR3 DNA: TGTGCAAGTCGCTTAGCTAAACAAAACGGGCCTCGGGAGAGAACCCAGTACTTC
J gene: TRBJ1-4; clone size: .; V gene: TRBV28; D gene: TRBD1; CDR3 protein: CASRPQPGQGNEKLFF; CDR3 DNA: TGTGCCAGCAGACCTCAACCGGGACAGGGTAATGAAAAACTGTTTTTT
J gene: TRBJ1-3; clone size: .; V gene: TRBV2; D gene: TRBD1; CDR3 protein: CASREGGQGSSGNTIYF; CDR3 DNA: TGTGCCAGCAGGGAAGGGGGCCAGGGCTCCTCTGGAAACACCATATATTTT
J gene: TRBJ2-1; clone size: .; V gene: TRBV6-5; D gene: TRBD1; CDR3 protein: CASSTDRVSNEQFF; CDR3 DNA: TGTGCCAGCAGCACCGACAGGGTGTCGAATGAGCAGTTCTTC
J gene: TRBJ2-7; clone size: .; V gene: TRBV6-1; D gene: .; CDR3 protein: CASSTGPPSYEQYF; CDR3 DNA: TGTGCCAGCAGTACAGGGCCTCCTTCCTACGAGCAGTACTTC
J gene: TRBJ2-5; clone size: .; V gene: TRBV7-6; D gene: .; CDR3 protein: CASSPWGVQETQYF; CDR3 DNA: TGTGCCAGCAGCCCCTGGGGAGTCCAAGAGACCCAGTACTTC
J gene: TRBJ1-2; clone size: .; V gene: TRBV7-9; D gene: TRBD1; CDR3 protein: CASSQTGVDGYTF; CDR3 DNA: TGTGCCAGCAGCCAAACAGGGGTGGACGGCTACACCTTC
J gene: TRBJ1-2; clone size: .; V gene: TRBV4-3; D gene: TRBD1; CDR3 protein: CASSQENRGIYGYTF; CDR3 DNA: TGCGCCAGCAGCCAAGAAAACAGGGGTATCTATGGCTACACCTTC
J gene: TRBJ2-3; clone size: .; V gene: TRBV2; D gene: .; CDR3 protein: CASSETRQASTDTQYF; CDR3 DNA: TGTGCCAGCAGTGAGACGCGACAGGCCAGCACAGATACGCAGTATTTT
J gene: TRBJ2-1; clone size: few; V gene: TRBV5-1; D gene: .; CDR3 protein: CASAVSGTSYNEQFF; CDR3 DNA: TGCGCCAGCGCCGTATCCGGTACCTCCTACAATGAGCAGTTCTTC
J gene: TRBJ2-1; clone size: many; V gene: TRBV6-6; D gene: TRBD2; CDR3 protein: CASSKPTSGLTLEQFF; CDR3 DNA: TGTGCCAGCAGTAAGCCCACTAGCGGGTTAACTCTTGAGCAGTTCTTC
J gene: TRBJ2-1; clone size: once; V gene: TRBV7-2; D gene: .; CDR3 protein: CASSLAKGWQFF; CDR3 DNA: TGTGCCAGCAGCTTAGCTAAGGGGTGGCAGTTCTTC
J gene: TRBJ1-2; clone size: .; V gene: TRBV5-5; D gene: .; CDR3 protein: CASSSSRANYGYTF; CDR3 DNA: TGTGCCAGCAGCTCCTCTCGAGCTAACTATGGCTACACCTTC
J gene: TRBJ2-2; clone size: .; V gene: TRBV11-3; D gene: .; CDR3 protein: CASSRGSNTGELFF; CDR3 DNA: TGTGCCAGCAGCCGCGGATCGAACACCGGGGAGCTGTTTTTT
J gene: TRBJ2-7; clone size: .; V gene: TRBV4-3; D gene: .; CDR3 protein: CASSQDVRGSEQYF; CDR3 DNA: TGCGCCAGCAGCCAAGATGTCAGGGGCAGCGAGCAGTACTTC
J gene: TRBJ1-2; clone size: .; V gene: TRBV5-1; D gene: TRBD1; CDR3 protein: CASSIAGQGADGYTF; CDR3 DNA: TGCGCCAGCAGCATCGCAGGACAGGGGGCAGACGGCTACACCTTC
J gene: TRBJ2-5; clone size: .; V gene: TRBV5-4; D gene: .; CDR3 protein: CASSPPRGSGQETQYF; CDR3 DNA: TGTGCCAGCAGCCCCCCCCGGGGGAGTGGGCAAGAGACCCAGTACTTC
J gene: TRBJ2-3; clone size: .; V gene: TRBV5-1; D gene: TRBD2; CDR3 protein: CASSREGRTSTDTQYF; CDR3 DNA: TGCGCCAGCAGCCGGGAGGGGAGGACTAGCACAGATACGCAGTATTTT
J gene: TRBJ1-5; clone size: .; V gene: TRBV9; D gene: .; CDR3 protein: CASSVGSGFSNQPQHF; CDR3 DNA: TGTGCCAGCAGCGTAGGTTCCGGGTTTAGCAATCAGCCCCAGCATTTT
J gene: TRBJ2-3; clone size: .; V gene: TRBV7-9; D gene: .; CDR3 protein: CASSSLLTSKDTQYF; CDR3 DNA: TGTGCCAGCAGCTCTCTACTCACTAGTAAGGATACGCAGTATTTT
J gene: TRBJ1-1; clone size: .; V gene: TRBV6-6; D gene: .; CDR3 protein: CASSYSGGDTEAFF; CDR3 DNA: TGTGCCAGCAGTTACTCTGGAGGGGACACTGAAGCTTTCTTT
J gene: TRBJ2-3; clone size: .; V gene: TRBV5-1; D gene: .; CDR3 protein: CASSPLETDTQYF; CDR3 DNA: TGCGCCAGCAGCCCCCTGGAGACAGATACGCAGTATTTT
J gene: TRBJ1-2; clone size: .; V gene: TRBV29-1; D gene: .; CDR3 protein: CSVGTGATYGYTF; CDR3 DNA: TGCAGCGTAGGTACAGGAGCGACCTATGGCTACACCTTC